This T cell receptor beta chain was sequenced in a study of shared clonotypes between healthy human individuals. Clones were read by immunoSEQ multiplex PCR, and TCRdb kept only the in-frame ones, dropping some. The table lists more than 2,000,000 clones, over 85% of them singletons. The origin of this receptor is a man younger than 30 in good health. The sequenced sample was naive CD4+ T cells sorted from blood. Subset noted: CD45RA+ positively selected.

The CDR3: CSVVLQGAVTEAFF. In DNA form, the CDR3 reads TGCAGCGTAGTATTACAGGGGGCGGTCACTGAAGCTTTCTTT. The chain combines TRBV29-1 with TRBJ1-1, with 9 bases lining up with TRBD1. This CDR3 has 14 residues. Germline CDR1 SQVTM, CDR2 ANQGSEA. V was clipped by 6 bases and J by 4 bases; unmatched bases: 9.